The 9 T cell receptor beta chains listed next were all sequenced from one sample in a study of vaccination effects on CD4 cells after COVID-19. Pools of viral peptides were used by the ViraFEST assay to expand antigen-specific CD4+ T cells ahead of sequencing. Researchers isolated CD4+ T cells once approximately 10 days of culture had elapsed. All vaccine recipients tested negative for nucleocapsid antibodies and had never contracted SARS-CoV-2 infection. Generated by immunoSEQ multiplex PCR, the TCRdb table keeps only in-frame clones and is missing some. The data hold under 30,000 clones, with around three quarters observed a single time. For these receptors, no antigen is known. The source was CD4+ T cells from PBMCs cultured with HCoV-NL63 spike peptides, collected before COVID-19 vaccination. All receptors derive from a human donor who received a COVID-19 vaccine.

This clone was detected once. The chain has TRBV3-1 (or the pseudogene TRBV3-2) and TRBJ1-1; D is unresolved. Trimming took off 1 base at V and 2 bases at J, with 8 bases between the two ends. This CDR3 has 14 amino acids. Germline V CDR1 and CDR2: LGHDT, YNNKEL (reference sequence). In DNA, the CDR3 is TGTGCCAGCAGCCAAGGGATTGGAAACACTGAAGCTTTCTTT. The encoded protein is CASSQGIGNTEAFF.

This sequence joins TRBV3-1 (or the pseudogene TRBV3-2) and TRBJ2-2; D is ambiguous. Germline loops: CDR1 LGHDT, CDR2 YNNKEL (reference sequence). The CDR3 has 15 residues. V lost 0 bases to trimming and J lost 6 bases, with 11 bases between them. The DNA of the CDR3 is TGTGCCAGCAGCCAAGATCGGTTGGACGCCGGGGAGCTGTTTTTT. Its protein is CASSQDRLDAGELFF.

This clone was observed a handful of times. The chain joins TRBV5-8 to TRBJ1-5; D is unresolved. Germline V gene lookup returns CDR1 SGHTS and CDR2 YDEGEE. V was shortened by 4 bases and J by 3 bases, with 2 bases between the two germline ends. CDR3 size: 11 residues. CDR3 coding DNA: TGTGCCAGCAGCCTCAATCAGCCCCAGCATTTT. Protein: CASSLNQPQHF. Full variable domain (outside the CDR3, taken from reference TRBV5-8 and TRBJ1-5): EAGVTQSPTHLIKTRGQQATLRCSPISGHTSVYWYQQALGLGLQFLLWYDEGEERNRGNFPPRFSGRQFPNYSSELNVNALELEDSALYLCASSLNQPQHFGDGTRLSIL.

This clone was detected only once. This chain joins TRBV30 and TRBJ1-1; D possibly corresponds to TRBD1 (5 bases). There are 12 residues in the CDR3. The germline V gene encodes CDR1 GTSNPN and CDR2 SVGIG (reference sequence). With 1 base removed from V and 7 bases from J, the gap between germline ends came to 10 bases. The CDR3 here is CAWSGGVVEAFF. In DNA form, the CDR3 reads TGTGCCTGGAGTGGGGGGGTGGTTGAAGCTTTCTTT.

V and J are TRBV20-1 and TRBJ2-1, with a tentative D call TRBD2 (6 bases). Trimming removed 3 bases at V and 0 bases at J, with 12 bases between. Germline-derived CDR1 and CDR2 are DFQATT and SNEGSKA (reference sequence). The CDR3 runs 15 residues. Here the CDR3 DNA reads TGCAGTGCTAGTTTGGGGGGTAGCTCCTACAATGAGCAGTTCTTC. Translating gives CSASLGGSSYNEQFF.

The V call is TRBV24-1, the J call TRBJ1-2; D is ambiguous. Between the trimmed V and J ends, which lost 12 bases and 3 bases, there was a span of 13 bases. The CDR3 extends over 12 amino acids. In germline, CDR1 is KGHDR, CDR2 SFDVKD. The CDR3 sequence is CAAVSKDYGYTF. In DNA form, the CDR3 reads TGTGCCGCTGTCTCCAAAGACTATGGCTACACCTTC.

This clone was seen a handful of times. The chain joins TRBV5-1 to TRBJ2-2, with D possibly being TRBD2 (6 bases). The CDR3 runs to 14 residues. Trimming removed 0 bases at V and 4 bases at J, with 7 bases between. CDR1 is SGHRS and CDR2 is YFSETQ in the germline V gene. The CDR3 DNA sequence: TGCGCCAGCAGCTTGGGGACTACCACCGGGGAGCTGTTTTTT. Protein: CASSLGTTTGELFF.

The rearrangement links TRBV21-1 to TRBJ1-2. TRBV21-1 corresponds to a pseudogene. The CDR3 contains 18 residues. CDR3: CASSRPWVGGEPNYGYTF. For the CDR3, the DNA is TGTGCCAGCAGCAGACCCTGGGTGGGGGGTGAACCTAACTATGGCTACACCTTC.

This clone appeared once. The genes are TRBV5-1 and TRBJ1-5; D not resolved. V was clipped by 0 bases and J by 4 bases, with 5 bases between them. Per the germline V gene, CDR1 is SGHRS and CDR2 is YFSETQ. This CDR3 is built from 13 residues. As DNA, the CDR3 is TGCGCCAGCAGCTTGGACCCAAATCAGCCCCAGCATTTT. It translates to CASSLDPNQPQHF.